The rows below give T cell receptor beta chains drawn from one sample of a study of beta chain features in type 1 diabetes. The assay was immunoSEQ multiplex PCR, and TCRdb's table has in-frame clones only and misses some. The data hold 300,000 to 350,000 clones, with 8% observed a single time. Sequencing was carried out using central memory CD4+ T cells from blood. These receptors were taken from a woman younger than 30 in good health. Both conserved end residues are trimmed from each CDR3. The order of the fields is J gene, V gene, D gene, CDR3 protein. The D gene is left open where the match is weak.

>TRBJ2-5|TRBV5-4|-
ASSLYGLRQETQY
>TRBJ1-2|TRBV7-9|-
ASSLDIDGYT
>TRBJ2-7|TRBV27|-
ASRSRGGAYEQY
>TRBJ1-4|TRBV5-1|-
ASSLQGGEKLF
>TRBJ2-3|TRBV27|-
ASSFKTPDTQY
>TRBJ1-2|TRBV10-3|-
AISEGQDYGYT
>TRBJ2-7|TRBV29-1|-
SALTVSSYEQY
>TRBJ2-7|TRBV29-1|TRBD2
SAGGSGRAGYEQY
>TRBJ1-2|TRBV6-1|TRBD1
ASSEPGTGNYGYT
>TRBJ1-1|TRBV29-1|-
SVAKMARQLTEAF
>TRBJ1-2|TRBV7-2|-
ASSLARVYNGYT
>TRBJ1-2|TRBV5-5|-
ASSLMDPTVRGYT
>TRBJ1-1|TRBV6-5|-
ASSYSRSGKNTEAF
>TRBJ2-1|TRBV5-1|-
ASSARSFGGSYNEQF
>TRBJ2-3|TRBV28|TRBD1
ASEGQSSSTDTQY
>TRBJ2-5|TRBV7-9|-
ASSLRRSGAGETQY
>TRBJ2-5|TRBV27|-
ASSPRMRVETQY
>TRBJ1-2|TRBV18|-
ASSPQEKVGYT
>TRBJ1-1|TRBV25-1|TRBD1
ASSARGDTEAF
>TRBJ2-2|TRBV7-9|-
ASSSQAGELF
>TRBJ2-4|TRBV18|-
ASSPGDTQLY
>TRBJ2-2|TRBV19|-
ASSIEGAGELF
>TRBJ1-4|TRBV13|TRBD1
ASSLRTGNEKLF
>TRBJ2-7|TRBV18|TRBD2
ASSPSAAGGLGEQY
>TRBJ1-2|TRBV6-6|-
ASSEPGISRYT
>TRBJ1-1|TRBV19|-
ATKGRGLGTEAF
>TRBJ2-2|TRBV5-4|-
ASSSDPNTGELF
>TRBJ2-1|TRBV7-8|TRBD2
ASSATFSGSSAGDEQF
>TRBJ2-3|TRBV9|TRBD2
ASSARSGSGDTQY
>TRBJ2-5|TRBV29-1|TRBD2
SGLAGGETQY
>TRBJ2-3|TRBV11-2|-
ASSPEYDTQY
>TRBJ2-1|TRBV2|TRBD2
ASSASGEFNEQF
>TRBJ2-1|TRBV4-1|-
ASSQDLIGVRF
>TRBJ1-3|TRBV14|-
ASTEGLSGNTIY
>TRBJ2-1|TRBV19|TRBD1
ASSIEGTGREQF
>TRBJ2-7|TRBV27|TRBD2
ASSLIVGRNREGGEQY
>TRBJ2-1|TRBV5-1|-
ASSASGTREVQF
>TRBJ2-5|TRBV7-6|-
ASSLELGMLETQY
>TRBJ2-3|TRBV2|TRBD2
ASSLTSSTDTQY
>TRBJ2-3|TRBV4-2|TRBD2
ASSLGLAATDTQY
>TRBJ1-5|TRBV7-2|TRBD1
ASSLYHRGSNQPQH